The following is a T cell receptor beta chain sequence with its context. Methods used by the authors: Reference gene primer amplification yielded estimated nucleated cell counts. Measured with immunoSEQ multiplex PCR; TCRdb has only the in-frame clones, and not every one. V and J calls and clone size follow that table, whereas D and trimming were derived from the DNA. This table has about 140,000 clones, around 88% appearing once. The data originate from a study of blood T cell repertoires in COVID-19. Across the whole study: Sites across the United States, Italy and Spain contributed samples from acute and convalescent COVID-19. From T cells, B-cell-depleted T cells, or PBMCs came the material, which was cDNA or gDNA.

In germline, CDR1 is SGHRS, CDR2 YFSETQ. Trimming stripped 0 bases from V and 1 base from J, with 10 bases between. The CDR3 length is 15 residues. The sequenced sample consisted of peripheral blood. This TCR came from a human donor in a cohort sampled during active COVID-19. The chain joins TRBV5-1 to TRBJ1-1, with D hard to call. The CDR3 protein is CASSLVGGSNTEAFF. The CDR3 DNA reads TGCGCCAGCAGCTTGGTAGGCGGATCGAACACTGAAGCTTTCTTT.